What follows is one T cell receptor (beta chain) and its context. What this receptor recognizes is not known. No base-level quality is on record; no much larger clone is a single base apart. This sample stems from a study of T cell responses to AZD1222 COVID-19 vaccine (dated by TCRdb to about 2021). About the full investigation: TCR sequencing was performed for 233 trial participants, of whom approximately 200 were given two doses of AZD1222 and approximately 26 were given two doses of MenACWY control vaccine. Trial participants were enrolled by age into 18-55, 56-69 and 70-plus year subgroups, with 148, 28 and 57 TCR-sequenced participants respectively.

According to the study, the label for this sample's time point signals: about 28 days (+/-7) after the second vaccine dose. AZD1222 recipients given second doses at about 4 weeks or at about 12 weeks were pooled, since spike-specific TCR depth and breadth were not found to differ between the two schedules. Vaccinee samples came from UK trials COV001 and COV002, including a single-blind randomized controlled phase 2/3 trial of AZD1222 (ChAdOx1 nCoV-19) in healthy adults. For TCRbeta chain sequencing, PBMC samples were collected from trial participants at day 0 and at day 28 after the second dose. Points the paper makes about the study in general: Because no day 14 peak-response samples were available, the repertoires could be characterized only after the peak T cell response. In the small 56-69-year group, the increase in depth fell short of significance, most likely because of low power. Participants were mostly white British and included more females than males, and it was suggested by the authors that clonal diversity may have been underestimated. A significant rise in spike-specific TCR breadth and depth was observed after two AZD1222 doses relative to day 0 and relative to MenACWY recipients. Conclusions about previously exposed vaccinees are limited, since just five or six AZD1222 recipients were seropositive for SARS-CoV-2 at baseline. Reportedly, almost half of the unique spike-specific TCRs recognized epitopes lying outside the regions that are mutated in the B.1.351 and B.1.1.7 variants. Vaccine-associated CD4 TCRs spanned the whole spike protein, with dominant responses in regions 160-218 and 743-854.

The V and J ends are trimmed by 0 bases and 3 bases, leaving 1 base between them. Its CDR3 holds 12 amino acids, cysteine through phenylalanine. The read is trimmed to its CDR3 DNA, 36 bases read in frame from base 1. Based on the germline V gene, the CDR1 and CDR2 sequences are SGHRS and YFSETQ. The CDR3 regions of human TCRbeta chains were analyzed by immunosequencing. On the study's bioinformatics: TCRs in the repertoires were matched against a reference library of SARS-CoV-2-specific TCRs that had been generated with the MIRA antigen-specificity platform. Breadth meant the fraction of unique TCRs that were SARS-CoV-2-associated, whereas depth meant the fraction of total T cells that were SARS-CoV-2-associated. Using the MIRA data, every spike-specific TCR was mapped to the spike region that the TCR reacted to and assigned to either a CD4 or a CD8 class. Log10-transformed breadth and depth values were compared by one-way ANOVA with Sidak's multiple comparisons tests. Imported from immuneACCESS, the table was reduced by TCRdb to in-frame sequences with V and J called. These copies leave out some clones; in studies compared against another copy, an unresolved V gene accounts for under half, and the cause of the remainder is not known. V and J calls and clone size come straight from that table; D and trimming were deduced from the DNA. Within this sample are about 100,000 clones, with roughly nine tenths of them counted one time only. The top ten constitute 6.5% to 10% of the sample.

Recombination joined TRBV5-1 with TRBJ1-3, with no reliable assignment of the D segment. The receptor's source is an adult who received the AZD1222 COVID-19 vaccine. The starting material was peripheral blood, obtained 28 days after the second AZD1222 dose. The DNA sequence is as follows: TGCGCCAGCAGCTTGGATGGAAACACCATATATTTT. The encoded protein is CASSLDGNTIYF.